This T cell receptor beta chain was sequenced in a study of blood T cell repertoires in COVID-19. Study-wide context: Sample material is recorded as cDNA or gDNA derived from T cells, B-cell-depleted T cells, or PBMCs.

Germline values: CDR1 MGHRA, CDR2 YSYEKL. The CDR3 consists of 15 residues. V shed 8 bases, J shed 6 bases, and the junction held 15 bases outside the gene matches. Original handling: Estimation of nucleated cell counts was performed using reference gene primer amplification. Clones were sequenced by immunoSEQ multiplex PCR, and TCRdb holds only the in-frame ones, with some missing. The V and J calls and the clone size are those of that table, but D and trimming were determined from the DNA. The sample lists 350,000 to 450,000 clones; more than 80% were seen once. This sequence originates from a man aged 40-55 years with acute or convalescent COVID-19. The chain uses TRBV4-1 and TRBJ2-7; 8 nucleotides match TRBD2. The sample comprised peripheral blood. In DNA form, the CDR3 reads TGCGCCAGCTCACACAATGACGGGAGGGCTCTCGAGCAGTACTTC. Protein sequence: CASSHNDGRALEQYF.